These T cell receptor beta chains were read from a single sample in a study of blood T cell repertoires in COVID-19. The assay was immunoSEQ multiplex PCR, and TCRdb's table has in-frame clones only and misses some. The repertoire holds about 58,000 clones, with around 89% as singletons. Material: peripheral blood. These receptors were obtained from a man in his 60s with active COVID-19. Both conserved end residues are part of each CDR3.

TRBV27,CASSLSGDRGLGQPQHF
TRBV19,CASSISGQGWNSPLHF
TRBV19,CASSNVFDRVDTGELFF
TRBV6-6,CASSPSYGYTF
TRBV19,CATYRGGTQYF
TRBV9,CASSPGGLAGNEQFF
TRBV6-6,CASSVSGQTNTEAFF
TRBV19,CASRDAMTGDLYGYTF
TRBV15,CATSRDVGGRTQYF
TRBV5-4,CASSDTTGVYTF
TRBV2,CASSIVLAGGGEQFF
TRBV6-6,CASSYLGQAPAYEQYF
TRBV4-1,CASSHGTVETTEAFF
TRBV24-1,CATQPGQGEYEQYF
TRBV2,CASSRLALPPGELFF
TRBV19,CASSIGTGGTYEQYF
TRBV19,CASSIGVSGEQYF
TRBV6-2/TRBV6-3,CASSSRLAGGNEQFF
TRBV6-5,CASSYSGQAYYEQYF
TRBV16,CASSQSQGNYGYTF
TRBV5-5,CASSLGRGNTGELFF
TRBV7-2,CASSPSLGRHYGYTF
TRBV29-1,CSVEPPGPSYNEQFF
TRBV7-4,CASPTRAKSYNSPLHF
TRBV19,CASKSYGGLNTEAFF
TRBV6-2/TRBV6-3,CASSYSSSQGPYEQYF
TRBV6-6,CASKFERGPSSPEQYF
TRBV10-3,CAISERTGRNIQYF
TRBV6-5,CASSYSGTGSYEQYF
TRBV7-8,CASSFDTKSLQFF
TRBV28,CASSLGQGDYGYTF
TRBV18,CASSPLKGDSGNTIYF
TRBV7-7,CASSPDARQDKYQEAQYF
TRBV5-5,CASNRRVAGGEYEQYF
TRBV27,CASSSIGLAWDEQYF
TRBV28,CASSFSGYNGYTF